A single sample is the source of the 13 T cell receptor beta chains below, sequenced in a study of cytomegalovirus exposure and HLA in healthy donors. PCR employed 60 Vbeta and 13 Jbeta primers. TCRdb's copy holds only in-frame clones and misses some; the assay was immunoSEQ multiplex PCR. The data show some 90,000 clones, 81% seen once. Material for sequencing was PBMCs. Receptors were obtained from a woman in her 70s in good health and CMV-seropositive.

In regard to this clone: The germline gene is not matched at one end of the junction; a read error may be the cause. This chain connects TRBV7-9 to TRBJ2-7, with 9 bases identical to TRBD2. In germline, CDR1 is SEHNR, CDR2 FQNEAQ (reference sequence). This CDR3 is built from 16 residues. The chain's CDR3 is CSSYEARGRAFGEQYF. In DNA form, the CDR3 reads TGTTCCAGCTATGAGGCCCGCGGGAGGGCGTTTGGCGAGCAGTACTTC.

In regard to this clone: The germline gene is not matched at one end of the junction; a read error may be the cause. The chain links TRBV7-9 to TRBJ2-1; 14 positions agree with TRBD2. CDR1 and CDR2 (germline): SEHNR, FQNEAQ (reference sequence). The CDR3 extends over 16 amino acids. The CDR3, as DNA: TGTTCCAGCAGCTTAGGAGGGACTAGCGGGAGTAAAGAACAGTTCTTC. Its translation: CSSSLGGTSGSKEQFF.

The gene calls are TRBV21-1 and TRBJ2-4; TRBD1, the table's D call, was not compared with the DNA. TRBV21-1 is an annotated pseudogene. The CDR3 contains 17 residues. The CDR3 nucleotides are TGTGCCAGCAGCAAAGCGGGGCAGGGGGGTTCGGTGGACATTCAGTACTTC. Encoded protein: CASSKAGQGGSVDIQYF.

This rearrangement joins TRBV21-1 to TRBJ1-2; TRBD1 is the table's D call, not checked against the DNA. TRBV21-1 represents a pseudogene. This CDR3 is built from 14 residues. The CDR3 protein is CASSTSRVDYGYTF. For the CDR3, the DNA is TGTGCCAGCAGCACATCCAGGGTAGACTATGGCTACACCTTC.

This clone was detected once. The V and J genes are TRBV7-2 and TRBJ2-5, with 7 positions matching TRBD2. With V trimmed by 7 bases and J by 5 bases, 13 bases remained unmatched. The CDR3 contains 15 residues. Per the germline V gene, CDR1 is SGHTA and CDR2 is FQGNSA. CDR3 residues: CASTKRLAGRETQYF. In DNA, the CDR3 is TGTGCCAGCACCAAAAGACTAGCTGGTAGGGAGACCCAGTACTTC.

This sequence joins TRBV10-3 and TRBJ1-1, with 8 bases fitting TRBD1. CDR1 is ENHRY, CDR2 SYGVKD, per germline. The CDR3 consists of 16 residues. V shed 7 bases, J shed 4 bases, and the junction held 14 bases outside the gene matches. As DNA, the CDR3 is TGTGCCATCACCCCAGGACAGGGAATGGGCGTCACTGAAGCTTTCTTT. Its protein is CAITPGQGMGVTEAFF.

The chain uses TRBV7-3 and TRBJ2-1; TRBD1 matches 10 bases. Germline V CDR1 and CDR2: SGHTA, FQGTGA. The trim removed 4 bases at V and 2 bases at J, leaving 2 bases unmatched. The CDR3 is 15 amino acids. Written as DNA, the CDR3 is TGTGCCAGCAGCTGGGACAGGGGTACCTACAATGAGCAGTTCTTC. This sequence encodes CASSWDRGTYNEQFF.

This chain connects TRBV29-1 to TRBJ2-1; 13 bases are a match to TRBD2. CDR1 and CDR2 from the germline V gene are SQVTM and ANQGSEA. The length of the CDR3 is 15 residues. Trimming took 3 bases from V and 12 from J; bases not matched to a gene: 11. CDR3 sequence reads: CSVERTSGSNLGQFF. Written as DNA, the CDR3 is TGCAGCGTTGAGAGGACTAGCGGGAGTAATTTGGGGCAGTTCTTC.

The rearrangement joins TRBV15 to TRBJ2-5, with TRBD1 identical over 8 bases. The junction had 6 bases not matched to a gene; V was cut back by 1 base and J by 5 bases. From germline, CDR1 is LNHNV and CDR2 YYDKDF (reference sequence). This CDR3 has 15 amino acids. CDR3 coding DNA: TGTGCCACCAGCAGAGGCTCAGGGGGCAGGGAGACCCAGTACTTC. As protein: CATSRGSGGRETQYF.

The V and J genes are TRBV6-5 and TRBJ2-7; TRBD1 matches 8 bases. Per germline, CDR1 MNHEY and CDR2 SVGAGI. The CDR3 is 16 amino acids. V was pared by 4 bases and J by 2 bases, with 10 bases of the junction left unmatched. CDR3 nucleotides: TGTGCCAGCAGTTCCCCCAGGGGGCGAGTGCCCTACGAGCAGTACTTC. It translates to CASSSPRGRVPYEQYF.

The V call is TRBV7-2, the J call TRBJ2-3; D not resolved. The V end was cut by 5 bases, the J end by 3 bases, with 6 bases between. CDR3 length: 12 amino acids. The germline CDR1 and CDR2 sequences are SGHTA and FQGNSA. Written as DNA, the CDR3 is TGTGCCAGCAGCCCTACGACAGATACGCAGTATTTT. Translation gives CASSPTTDTQYF.

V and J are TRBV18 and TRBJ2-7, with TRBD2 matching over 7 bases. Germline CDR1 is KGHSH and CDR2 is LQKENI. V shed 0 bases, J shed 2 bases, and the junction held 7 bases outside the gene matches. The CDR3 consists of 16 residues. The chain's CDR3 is CASSPPGRGSPYEQYF. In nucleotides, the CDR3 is TGTGCCAGCTCACCACCGGGGCGGGGGTCCCCCTACGAGCAGTACTTC.

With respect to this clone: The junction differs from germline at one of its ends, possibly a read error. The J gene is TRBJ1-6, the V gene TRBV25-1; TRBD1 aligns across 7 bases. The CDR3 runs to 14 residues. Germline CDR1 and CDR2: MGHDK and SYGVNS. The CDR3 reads CATKLTGMNSPPHF. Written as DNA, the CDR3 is TGTGCCACCAAATTGACAGGGATGAATTCACCCCCCCACTTT.